Listed below are T cell receptor beta chains from one sample, sequenced in a study of T-cell memory formation after mild COVID-19. TCRdb used MiXCR to reprocess the 5' RACE reads, holding one entry per CDR3 protein. Of about 290,000 distinct CDR3 sequences in the sample, about 16% were seen once. Sequenced: PBMCs or a T cell subset sorted from them (not recorded which). These receptors were collected from a man aged 18 to 29 who had mild COVID-19 (a few samples of this study predate the infection). Cell type and time point are not known. Each CDR3 is given with its conserved first and last residue. The D gene is left open where the match is weak. The size of a clone is reported for some rows only, either as once, few or many, or as a class for expanded clones.

-	TRBV27	15	few	TRBJ2-7	CASKAHQAATYEQYF	TGTGCCAGCAAGGCCCACCAGGCGGCCACCTACGAGCAGTACTTC
-	TRBV7-3	13	-	TRBJ2-3	CASSFGGAGTQYF	TGTGCCAGCAGCTTTGGGGGGGCAGGAACGCAGTATTTT
-	TRBV28	11	-	TRBJ2-4	CASSLVNIQYF	TGTGCCAGCAGTTTAGTGAACATTCAGTACTTC
-	TRBV27	15	few	TRBJ2-6	CAVSGRGPGANVLTF	TGTGCCGTTTCGGGCAGGGGTCCTGGGGCCAACGTCCTGACTTTC
-	TRBV4-3	14	-	TRBJ2-1	CASSQDQGRNEQFF	TGCGCCAGCAGCCAAGATCAGGGGCGGAATGAGCAGTTCTTC
-	TRBV11-3	12	-	TRBJ2-3	CASSRGSETQYF	TGTGCCAGCAGCCGAGGTAGTGAAACGCAGTATTTT
-	TRBV7-9	11	-	TRBJ2-7	CASSPTYEQYF	TGTGCCAGCAGCCCGACCTACGAGCAGTACTTC
TRBD1	TRBV5-1	15	-	TRBJ2-2	CASSPTTGWTGELFF	TGCGCCAGCAGCCCCACGACAGGGTGGACCGGGGAGCTGTTTTTT
-	TRBV7-2	16	-	TRBJ2-4	CASSLAATLAKNIQYF	TGTGCCAGCAGCTTAGCGGCAACCCTAGCCAAAAACATTCAGTACTTC
-	TRBV12-3/TRBV12-4	15	-	TRBJ2-3	CASRLGGLVSDTQYF	TGTGCCAGCAGACTGGGCGGGCTAGTATCAGATACGCAGTATTTT
-	TRBV4-3	16	-	TRBJ2-1	CASSQDRGIIYNEQFF	TGCGCCAGCAGCCAAGATCGAGGCATCATCTACAATGAGCAGTTCTTC
-	TRBV6-5	13	few	TRBJ1-2	CASSYAANYGYTF	TGTGCCAGCAGTTACGCGGCTAACTATGGCTACACCTTC
-	TRBV6-5	13	many	TRBJ1-5	CASRADGNQPQHF	TGTGCCAGCCGGGCGGACGGCAATCAGCCCCAGCATTTT
-	TRBV11-2	15	few	TRBJ1-2	CASSWTRQGSNGYTF	TGTGCCAGCAGCTGGACGCGTCAGGGGTCGAATGGCTACACCTTC
TRBD1	TRBV6-2/TRBV6-3	12	many	TRBJ2-7	CASSWTGYEQYF	TGTGCCAGCAGTTGGACAGGCTACGAGCAGTACTTC
-	TRBV9	13	-	TRBJ2-7	CASSVGPANEQYF	TGTGCCAGCAGCGTAGGTCCGGCGAACGAGCAGTACTTC
-	TRBV19	13	-	TRBJ2-5	CASSDRVQETQYF	TGTGCCAGTAGTGACCGGGTTCAAGAGACCCAGTACTTC
-	TRBV5-5	14	-	TRBJ1-2	CASSLGGLVIGYTF	TGTGCCAGCAGCTTGGGGGGACTGGTTATCGGCTACACCTTC
-	TRBV6-2/TRBV6-3	14	few	TRBJ1-1	CASKRVAANTEAFF	TGTGCCAGCAAGCGAGTGGCGGCGAACACTGAAGCTTTCTTT
TRBD1	TRBV5-1	16	few	TRBJ2-3	CASSSGQGARADTQYF	TGCGCCAGCAGTTCGGGACAGGGGGCGCGTGCAGATACGCAGTATTTT
TRBD2	TRBV7-6	13	many	TRBJ2-1	CASSLGTSFEQFF	TGTGCCAGCAGCTTGGGGACTAGCTTTGAGCAGTTCTTC
TRBD1	TRBV7-8	15	few	TRBJ2-2	CASSAGQANTGELFF	TGTGCCAGCAGCGCCGGACAGGCGAACACCGGGGAGCTGTTTTTT
TRBD1	TRBV7-9	14	-	TRBJ2-5	CASSHDRGSETQYF	TGTGCCAGCAGCCACGACAGGGGGTCAGAGACCCAGTACTTC
TRBD1	TRBV6-2/TRBV6-3	16	few	TRBJ1-1	CASSREKGAMNTEAFF	TGTGCCAGCAGCCGGGAGAAGGGGGCGATGAACACTGAAGCTTTCTTT
-	TRBV2	12	many	TRBJ1-4	CASSGTDEKLFF	TGTGCCAGCAGTGGGACAGATGAAAAACTGTTTTTT
TRBD2	TRBV12-3/TRBV12-4	15	few	TRBJ2-1	CASSFERGTGNEQFF	TGTGCCAGCAGTTTTGAGCGGGGGACGGGAAATGAGCAGTTCTTC
-	TRBV5-1	15	-	TRBJ1-3	CASSREDSSGNTIYF	TGCGCCAGCAGCCGGGAAGACAGCTCTGGAAACACCATATATTTT
TRBD2	TRBV27	15	many	TRBJ2-3	CASSPPGLATDTQYF	TGTGCCAGCAGTCCCCCGGGACTAGCGACAGATACGCAGTATTTT
-	TRBV4-1	16	few	TRBJ2-2	CASSPGAGGRTGELFF	TGCGCCAGCAGCCCTGGGGCAGGGGGGAGGACCGGGGAGCTGTTTTTT
-	TRBV7-2	13	few	TRBJ1-1	CASSFSGNTEAFF	TGTGCCAGCAGCTTCTCAGGGAACACTGAAGCTTTCTTT
-	TRBV11-2	16	many	TRBJ1-2	CASSPLVSGRGYGYTF	TGTGCCAGCAGCCCCTTGGTGAGCGGGCGCGGTTATGGCTACACCTTC
TRBD1	TRBV12-3/TRBV12-4	13	few	TRBJ1-1	CASSSGTGVEAFF	TGTGCCAGCAGTTCCGGGACAGGGGTAGAAGCTTTCTTT
TRBD2	TRBV4-1	15	few	TRBJ2-2	CASSHLAGSPGELFF	TGCGCCAGCAGCCACCTAGCGGGGAGCCCCGGGGAGCTGTTTTTT
-	TRBV7-8	16	few	TRBJ1-1	CASSSPDLPVNTEAFF	TGTGCCAGCAGCTCACCGGACCTCCCCGTGAACACTGAAGCTTTCTTT
-	TRBV5-1	15	few	TRBJ1-5	CASSLVADSNQPQHF	TGCGCCAGCAGCTTGGTAGCAGATAGCAATCAGCCCCAGCATTTT
-	TRBV14	13	-	TRBJ1-6	CASSQATGSPLHF	TGTGCCAGCAGCCAAGCAACAGGTTCACCCCTCCACTTT
TRBD2	TRBV7-3	16	few	TRBJ2-5	CASSLNAGGYQETQYF	TGTGCCAGCAGCTTAAATGCGGGGGGGTACCAAGAGACCCAGTACTTC
-	TRBV20-1	14	few	TRBJ2-3	CSARPPGTLDTQYF	TGCAGTGCTAGGCCTCCCGGCACATTAGATACGCAGTATTTT
-	TRBV5-1	15	many	TRBJ2-2	CASSVQGWNTGELFF	TGCGCCAGCAGCGTACAGGGATGGAACACCGGGGAGCTGTTTTTT
TRBD2	TRBV7-2	15	few	TRBJ2-5	CASNWGGGLGETQYF	TGTGCCAGCAACTGGGGCGGGGGGTTAGGAGAGACCCAGTACTTC
-	TRBV7-2	10	-	TRBJ1-6	CASGGGTLHF	TGTGCCAGTGGGGGGGGGACCCTCCACTTT
-	TRBV7-8	13	-	TRBJ2-3	CASSLEAGNTQYF	TGTGCCAGCAGCTTAGAGGCGGGTAATACGCAGTATTTT
TRBD2	TRBV9	12	few	TRBJ2-1	CASSGLADEQFF	TGTGCCAGCAGCGGACTAGCGGATGAGCAGTTCTTC
-	TRBV5-1	14	-	TRBJ2-5	CASQKGNNQETQYF	TGCGCCAGCCAAAAAGGGAACAACCAAGAGACCCAGTACTTC
TRBD2	TRBV9	16	-	TRBJ2-5	CASSSGLAGVKETQYF	TGTGCCAGCAGCTCGGGACTAGCGGGGGTGAAAGAGACCCAGTACTTC
-	TRBV7-8	14	-	TRBJ1-2	CASSRTDANYGYTF	TGTGCCAGCAGCCGGACAGACGCTAACTATGGCTACACCTTC
-	TRBV27	18	-	TRBJ2-7	CASSLSPVGLGGIYEQYF	TGTGCCAGCAGTTTATCCCCAGTAGGCCTAGGGGGGATCTACGAGCAGTACTTC
-	TRBV7-9	13	few	TRBJ2-7	CASSWDIRYEQYF	TGTGCCAGCAGCTGGGACATCCGCTACGAGCAGTACTTC
TRBD2	TRBV3-1	15	many	TRBJ2-3	CASSPTSGVTDTQYF	TGTGCCAGCAGCCCGACTAGCGGAGTCACAGATACGCAGTATTTT
-	TRBV5-4	14	-	TRBJ2-1	CASSGPGRPYEQFF	TGTGCCAGCAGCGGGCCGGGACGCCCCTATGAGCAGTTCTTC
-	TRBV20-1	14	few	TRBJ2-7	CSARVTRSAYEQYF	TGCAGTGCTAGAGTCACACGTTCTGCCTACGAGCAGTACTTC
-	TRBV12-3/TRBV12-4	15	few	TRBJ1-1	CASSPGPGTSTEAFF	TGTGCCAGCAGTCCAGGCCCCGGGACGAGCACTGAAGCTTTCTTT
-	TRBV19	16	-	TRBJ1-1	CASSSPGRTLNTEAFF	TGTGCCAGTAGTAGCCCCGGGCGGACCTTGAACACTGAAGCTTTCTTT
TRBD1	TRBV4-1	14	-	TRBJ1-2	CASSPPTGVPGYTF	TGCGCCAGCAGCCCGCCGACAGGGGTTCCTGGCTACACCTTC